Here is one T cell receptor (beta chain) with its context. The antigen is unknown. Transcripts of RNA were the source for amplifying TCR beta CDR3 regions. The first-round RT-PCR employed HTBI primers together with the Qiagen OneStep RT-PCR kit. A multiplex PCR was then performed as the second round. TCRdb called the multiplex PCR reads again in MiXCR, with one record for every CDR3 protein. Of about 1.1 million distinct CDR3 sequences in the sample, roughly two fifths are singletons; the top ten hold roughly 10%. CDR1 is ENHRY and CDR2 is SYGVKD in the germline V gene. The CDR3 is 18 residues long. J was trimmed by 1 base and V by 3 bases; bases with no gene match: 9. These data belong to a study of Graves' ophthalmopathy and Graves' hyperthyroidism. Broader study findings: Sensitivity reached 85% to 90% and specificity over 65% for a 13-signature model separating ophthalmopathy from stable hyperthyroidism.

The clonotype originates from an adult man with Graves' hyperthyroidism. The specimen was peripheral blood or thyroid tissue (not recorded which). The gene calls are TRBV10-3 and TRBJ2-6, with TRBD2 matching over 7 bases. The CDR3 spells CAISDPTAGASGANVLTF. In nucleotides, the CDR3 is TGTGCCATCAGTGACCCAACGGCGGGAGCTTCTGGGGCCAACGTCCTGACTTTC.